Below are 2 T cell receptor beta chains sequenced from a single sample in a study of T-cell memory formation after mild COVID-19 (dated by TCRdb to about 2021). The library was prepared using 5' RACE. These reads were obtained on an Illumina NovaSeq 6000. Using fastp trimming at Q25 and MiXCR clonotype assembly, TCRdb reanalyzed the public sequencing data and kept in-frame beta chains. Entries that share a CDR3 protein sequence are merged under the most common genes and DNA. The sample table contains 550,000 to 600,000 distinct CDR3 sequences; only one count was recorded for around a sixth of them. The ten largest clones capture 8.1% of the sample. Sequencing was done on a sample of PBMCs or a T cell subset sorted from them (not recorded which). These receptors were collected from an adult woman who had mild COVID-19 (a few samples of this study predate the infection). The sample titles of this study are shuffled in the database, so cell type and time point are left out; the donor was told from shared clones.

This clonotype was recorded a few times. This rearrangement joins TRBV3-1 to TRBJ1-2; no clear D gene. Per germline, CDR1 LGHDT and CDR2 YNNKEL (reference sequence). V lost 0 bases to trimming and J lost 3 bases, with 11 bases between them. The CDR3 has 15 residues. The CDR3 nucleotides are TGTGCCAGCAGCCAAGAAGAGGGCGCGTACTATGGCTACACCTTC. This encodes CASSQEEGAYYGYTF.

The CDR3 DNA follows: TGTGCCACCAGTGATCCGTCCCCGCCTACGCAGTATTTT. Translated: CATSDPSPPTQYF. J is TRBJ2-3 and V is TRBV24-1; D gene unclear. The CDR3 loop spans 13 amino acids. Trimming shortened V by 3 bases and J by 8 bases, and 11 bases separated the two germline ends. Germline V gives CDR1 KGHDR, CDR2 SFDVKD.